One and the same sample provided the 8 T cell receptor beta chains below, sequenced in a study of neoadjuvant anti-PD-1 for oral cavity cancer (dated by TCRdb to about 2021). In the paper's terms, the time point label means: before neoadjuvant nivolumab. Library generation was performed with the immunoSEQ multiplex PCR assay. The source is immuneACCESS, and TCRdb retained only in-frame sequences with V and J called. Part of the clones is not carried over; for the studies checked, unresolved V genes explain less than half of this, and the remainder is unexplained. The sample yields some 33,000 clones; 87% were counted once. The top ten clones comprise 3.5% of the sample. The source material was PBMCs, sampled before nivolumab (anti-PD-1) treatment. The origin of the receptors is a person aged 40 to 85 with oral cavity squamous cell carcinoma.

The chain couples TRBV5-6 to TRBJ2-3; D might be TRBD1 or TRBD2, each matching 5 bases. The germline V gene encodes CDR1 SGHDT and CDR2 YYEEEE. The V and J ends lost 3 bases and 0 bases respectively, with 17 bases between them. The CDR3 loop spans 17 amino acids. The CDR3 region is CASSWTRDVPSTDTQYF. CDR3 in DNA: TGTGCCAGCAGCTGGACCCGGGACGTCCCTAGCACAGATACGCAGTATTTT.

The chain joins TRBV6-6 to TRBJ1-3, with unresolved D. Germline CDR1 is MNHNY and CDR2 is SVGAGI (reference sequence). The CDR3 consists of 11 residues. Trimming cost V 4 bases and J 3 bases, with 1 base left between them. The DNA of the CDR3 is TGTGCCAGCAGTTTTGGAAACACCATATATTTT. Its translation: CASSFGNTIYF.

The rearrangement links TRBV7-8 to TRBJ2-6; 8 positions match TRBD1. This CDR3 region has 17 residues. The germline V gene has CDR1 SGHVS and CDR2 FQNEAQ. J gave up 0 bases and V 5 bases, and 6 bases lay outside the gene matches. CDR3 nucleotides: TGTGCCAGCAGCCCGACAGGGGCCGGCTCTGGGGCCAACGTCCTGACTTTC. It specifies CASSPTGAGSGANVLTF.

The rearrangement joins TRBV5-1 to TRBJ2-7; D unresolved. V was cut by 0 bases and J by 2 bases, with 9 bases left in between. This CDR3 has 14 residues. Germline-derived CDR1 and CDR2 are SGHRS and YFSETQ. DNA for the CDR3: TGCGCCAGCAGCTTGGGGCCAGCAGCCTACGAGCAGTACTTC. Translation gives CASSLGPAAYEQYF.

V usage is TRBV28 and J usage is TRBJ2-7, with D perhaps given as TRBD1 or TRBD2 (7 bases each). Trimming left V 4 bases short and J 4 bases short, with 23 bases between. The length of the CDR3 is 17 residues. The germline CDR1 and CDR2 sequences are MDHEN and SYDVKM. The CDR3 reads CASSSGGESTFFYEQYF. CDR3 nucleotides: TGTGCCAGCAGTTCAGGGGGGGAATCGACGTTTTTTTACGAGCAGTACTTC.

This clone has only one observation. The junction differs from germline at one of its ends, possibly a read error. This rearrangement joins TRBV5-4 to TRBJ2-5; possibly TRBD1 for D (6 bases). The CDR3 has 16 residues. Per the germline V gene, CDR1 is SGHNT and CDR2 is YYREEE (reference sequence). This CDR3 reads CAGSLGAVAGKETQYF. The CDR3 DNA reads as TGTGCCGGCAGCTTGGGGGCGGTGGCAGGGAAAGAGACCCAGTACTTC.

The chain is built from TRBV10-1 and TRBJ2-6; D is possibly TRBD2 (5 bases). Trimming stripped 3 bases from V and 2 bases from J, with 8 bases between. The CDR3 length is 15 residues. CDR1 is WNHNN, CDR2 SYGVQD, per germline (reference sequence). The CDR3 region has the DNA TGCGCCAGCAGTGAAGGAGGACCTGGGGCCAACGTCCTGACTTTC. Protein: CASSEGGPGANVLTF.

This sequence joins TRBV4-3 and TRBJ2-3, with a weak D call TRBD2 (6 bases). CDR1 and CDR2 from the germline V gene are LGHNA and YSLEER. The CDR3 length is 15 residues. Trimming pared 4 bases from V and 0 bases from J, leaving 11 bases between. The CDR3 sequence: CASSRDFASTDTQYF. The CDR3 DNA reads TGCGCCAGCAGCCGGGACTTTGCTAGCACAGATACGCAGTATTTT.